The clone carrying this T cell receptor beta chain was counted only a few times. The sample is drawn from a study of blood T cell repertoires in COVID-19. Study information: COVID-19 samples from acute and convalescent phases originated in the United States, Italy and Spain.

The data were produced by immunoSEQ multiplex PCR, yet TCRdb's version contains in-frame clones alone and is incomplete. Of around 700,000 clones in the sample, about 90% were seen once. Germline V CDR1 and CDR2: KGHSH, LQKENI. CDR3 length: 17 amino acids. V dropped 3 bases and J dropped 6; count of bases not matched to a gene: 14. Specimen: peripheral blood. The chain recombines TRBV18 with TRBJ1-5, with 7 bases fitting TRBD1. This TCR was recovered from a woman aged 18-35 years with acute or convalescent COVID-19. This CDR3 reads CASSPTTDRAVGQPQHF. CDR3 nucleotide sequence: TGTGCCAGCTCACCGACCACCGACAGGGCCGTCGGTCAGCCCCAGCATTTT.